This record looks at one TCR beta chain sequence and its context. Its cognate antigen is unknown. This specimen belongs to a study of cytomegalovirus exposure and HLA in healthy donors. PCR involved 60 Vbeta and 13 Jbeta primers. TCRdb's copy holds only in-frame clones and misses some; the assay was immunoSEQ multiplex PCR. The sample shows under 130,000 clones, roughly 12% of them seen only once. Study results and limitations: An analysis was carried out at a later point. It showed that HLA-associated TCR beta chains were more clonally expanded than equally common non-associated chains. In vitro work confirmed that a few CMV-associated chains recognize CMV antigens.

In nominal health when sampled, donors likely had unrecorded immune exposures nonetheless. There are 13 residues in the CDR3. Per the germline V gene, CDR1 is SNHLY and CDR2 is FYNNEI. Trimming cost V 7 bases and J 12 bases; bases outside gene matches: 12. The TCR was taken from a man aged 35 to 55 in good health and CMV-seropositive. The rearrangement uses TRBV2 and TRBJ2-1, with 7 bases matching TRBD1. Input material: PBMCs. The CDR3 DNA reads as TGTGCCAGCACGGGACAGTTTCCCCTTGGGCAGTTCTTC. Translated: CASTGQFPLGQFF.